The 22 T cell receptor beta chains listed next were all sequenced from one sample in a study of cytotoxic CD8 clonotypes in ibrutinib-treated CLL. Profiled with immunoSEQ multiplex PCR; TCRdb holds only in-frame clones, not every one. The sample lists 130,000 or so clones; approximately 80% were seen once. The sample consisted of PBMCs, taken after 12 months of ibrutinib treatment. These receptors all come from a human donor with chronic lymphocytic leukemia.

The rearrangement links TRBV28 to TRBJ1-1, with 9 bases matching TRBD1. CDR1 is MDHEN and CDR2 is SYDVKM in the germline V gene. CDR3 length equals 16 residues. The V and J ends lost 10 bases and 6 bases, in that order; junction bases with no gene match: 18. The CDR3 here is CATETTRQGGRAEAFF. In DNA form, the CDR3 reads TGTGCCACCGAAACGACGAGACAGGGGGGTCGCGCTGAAGCTTTCTTT.

The rearrangement links TRBV30 to TRBJ1-1, with D unclear. Germline CDR1 is GTSNPN and CDR2 is SVGIG (reference sequence). The CDR3 contains 12 residues. Deletions cut 2 bases from V and 6 bases from J, with 10 bases between. The CDR3 is CAWSFEVAEAFF. CDR3 bases: TGTGCCTGGAGTTTTGAGGTTGCTGAAGCTTTCTTT.

This chain links TRBV18 with TRBJ1-1; TRBD1 is a possible D gene (6 bases). Germline V gene data show CDR1 as KGHSH and CDR2 as LQKENI. V was pared by 1 base and J by 1 base, with 10 bases between. This CDR3 is 15 amino acids long. The CDR3 coding sequence is TGTGCCAGCTCACCACGGACAGCCTCGAACACTGAAGCTTTCTTT. Translating it yields CASSPRTASNTEAFF.

V gene TRBV6-5 combines with J gene TRBJ2-7, with 7 bases lining up with TRBD2. CDR3 size: 15 residues. V gave up 0 bases and J gave up 4 bases; unmatched junction bases: 6. Germline V CDR1 and CDR2: MNHEY, SVGAGI. The CDR3 nucleotides are TGTGCCAGCAGTTACTCGACTAGCCCTTTTTACGAGCAGTACTTC. Protein sequence: CASSYSTSPFYEQYF.

This clone was seen a single time. The rearrangement links TRBV4-1 to TRBJ2-7; 11 nucleotides align to TRBD1. Losses at the gene ends were 4 bases for V and 3 bases for J; bases not matched to a gene: 8. Germline-derived CDR1 and CDR2 are MGHRA and YSYEKL. The length of the CDR3 is 16 residues. The DNA for the CDR3 is TGCGCCAGCAGCCGATCTGGGGGGACAGGGGGCTACGAGCAGTACTTC. It codes for CASSRSGGTGGYEQYF.

The J gene is TRBJ1-6, the V gene TRBV27, with 8 bases fitting TRBD1. The V and J ends lost 6 bases and 6 bases, in that order; junction bases with no gene match: 10. The CDR3 has 16 residues. CDR1 and CDR2 from the germline V gene are MNHEY and SMNVEV (reference sequence). The CDR3 protein is CASSRSAGGFNSPLHF. The CDR3, as DNA: TGTGCCAGCAGCCGAAGCGCAGGGGGCTTTAATTCACCCCTCCACTTT.

The sample holds one count of this clone. The chain links TRBV18 to TRBJ2-7; D unclear. Germline-derived CDR1 and CDR2 are KGHSH and LQKENI. CDR3 length: 12 residues. Trimming took 3 bases from V and 2 from J, leaving 5 bases between them. The CDR3 DNA reads as TGTGCCAGCTCACCCCGGGCCTACGAGCAGTACTTC. Translation gives CASSPRAYEQYF.

The rearrangement joins TRBV18 to TRBJ2-5, with a tentative D call TRBD2 (6 bases). Germline V gene data show CDR1 as KGHSH and CDR2 as LQKENI. V lost 4 bases and J 3 bases, leaving 18 bases between the germline ends. The CDR3 runs to 16 residues. The CDR3 bases are TGTGCCAGCTCACAACGGGACTCCGTCCCAAAAGAGACCCAGTACTTC. Its translation is CASSQRDSVPKETQYF.

A few counts support this clone. The chain combines TRBV27 with TRBJ1-6; 9 nucleotides agree with TRBD1. Trimming removed 6 bases from V and 8 bases from J; junction bases left unmatched: 8. CDR3 size: 15 residues. In germline, CDR1 is MNHEY, CDR2 SMNVEV (reference sequence). CDR3 sequence: CASRWDRVKDSPLHF. CDR3 bases: TGTGCCAGCAGGTGGGACAGGGTAAAAGATTCACCCCTCCACTTT.

The genes are TRBV6-5 and TRBJ2-1; TRBD1 aligns across 10 bases. The CDR3 runs to 16 residues. The V gene's germline CDR1 is MNHEY and CDR2 SVGAGI. Trimming took 0 bases from V and 3 from J; bases not matched to a gene: 2. For the CDR3, the DNA is TGTGCCAGCAGTTACTCCCGGGACAGGGGCTACAATGAGCAGTTCTTC. The encoded protein is CASSYSRDRGYNEQFF.

This chain uses TRBV11-2 with TRBJ1-1; 7 positions agree with TRBD1. CDR1 and CDR2 (germline): SGHAT, FQNNGV. The CDR3 is made up of 13 amino acids. Trimming removed 4 bases from V and 11 bases from J; junction bases left unmatched: 10. CDR3: CASSSLTKGAAFF. The CDR3, as DNA: TGTGCCAGCAGCTCGCTAACTAAGGGGGCTGCTTTCTTT.

The sample holds a few counts of this clone. This chain joins TRBV19 and TRBJ1-5; D may be TRBD1 (6 bases). CDR3 size: 13 residues. CDR1 and CDR2 from the germline V gene are LNHDA and SQIVND (reference sequence). V gave up 9 bases and J gave up 9 bases, with 18 bases separating them. The CDR3 region is CASHPGGLTPQHF. The CDR3 bases are TGTGCCAGCCATCCCGGGGGCCTTACGCCCCAGCATTTT. Using reference TRBV19 and TRBJ1-5 for the parts outside the CDR3, the full variable domain is DGGITQSPKYLFRKEGQNVTLSCEQNLNHDAMYWYRQDPGQGLRLIYYSQIVNDFQKGDIAEGYSVSREKKESFPLTVTSAQKNPTAFYLCASHPGGLTPQHFGDGTRLSIL.

The chain uses TRBV29-1 and TRBJ2-3; 8 bases agree with TRBD2. J gave up 1 base and V 4 bases, and 7 bases lay outside the gene matches. Germline V gene sequence: CDR1 SQVTM, CDR2 ANQGSEA. The CDR3 is made up of 15 amino acids. The CDR3 nucleotides are TGCAGCGTTGGCCCGAGCGGGAGTGGCACAGATACGCAGTATTTT. This encodes CSVGPSGSGTDTQYF.

CDR3 amino acids: CASSEGGQGGETQYF. DNA of the CDR3: TGTGCCAGCAGTGAAGGCGGACAGGGAGGGGAGACCCAGTACTTC. The V gene is TRBV6-4, the J gene TRBJ2-5; the D gene is possibly TRBD1 (8 bases). This CDR3 spans 15 amino acids. V was pared by 3 bases and J by 5 bases, with 16 bases between. Germline CDR1 MRHNA, CDR2 SNTAGT.

This clone was counted a single time. The chain recombines TRBV7-9 with TRBJ2-5, with D perhaps TRBD2 (5 bases). Germline V gives CDR1 SEHNR, CDR2 FQNEAQ (reference sequence). The CDR3 is made up of 13 amino acids. With 6 bases removed from V and 5 bases from J, the gap between germline ends came to 13 bases. The DNA of the CDR3 is TGTGCCAGCAGACCCCGAGCGGTGGAGACCCAGTACTTC. Amino acid sequence: CASRPRAVETQYF.

The chain joins TRBV19 to TRBJ2-7, with D tentatively TRBD1 (5 bases). The ends were cut back, 1 base at V and 3 bases at J, with 10 bases in the middle. The length of the CDR3 is 14 residues. The V gene's germline CDR1 is LNHDA and CDR2 SQIVND (reference sequence). DNA for the CDR3: TGTGCCAGTAGTATAGGTAAGGGGAACTACGAGCAGTACTTC. This sequence encodes CASSIGKGNYEQYF.

J is TRBJ2-1 and V is TRBV14; tentatively, D is TRBD1 or TRBD2 (5 bases each). Trimming took off 4 bases at V and 4 bases at J, with 11 bases between the two ends. The germline V gene encodes CDR1 SGHDN and CDR2 FVKESK. This CDR3 region has 14 residues. CDR3 bases: TGTGCCAGCAGCCTCCCGGGGCCTTACAATGAGCAGTTCTTC. Translation gives CASSLPGPYNEQFF.

J is TRBJ2-2 and V is TRBV27; perhaps TRBD2 as D (5 bases). Germline V lookup: CDR1 MNHEY, CDR2 SMNVEV (reference sequence). The CDR3 covers 13 residues. Trimming took off 7 bases at V and 4 bases at J, with 10 bases between the two ends. CDR3 amino acids: CASNGAGTGELFF. CDR3 in DNA: TGTGCCAGCAACGGTGCGGGCACCGGGGAGCTGTTTTTT.

The chain uses TRBV4-1 and TRBJ1-1; 8 bases line up with TRBD1. The length of the CDR3 is 14 residues. Germline CDR1 reads MGHRA; CDR2 reads YSYEKL. V lost 6 bases and J lost 7; bases outside the gene matches: 10. CDR3 loop: CASSRAGTGVEAFF. The CDR3 DNA sequence: TGCGCCAGCAGTCGAGCCGGGACAGGCGTTGAAGCTTTCTTT.

The chain carries TRBV28 and TRBJ1-2; the D is unclear. Looked up from germline, CDR1 is MDHEN and CDR2 is SYDVKM. This CDR3 has 15 amino acids. V was clipped by 2 bases and J by 2 bases, with 12 bases between them. CDR3 in amino acids: CASSLPLLGNYGYTF. The CDR3 coding sequence is TGTGCCAGCAGTTTACCCTTATTGGGAAACTATGGCTACACCTTC.

J is TRBJ2-1 and V is TRBV15; maybe TRBD2 (6 bases). Trimming took 0 bases from V and 9 from J, leaving 15 bases between them. Germline V gives CDR1 LNHNV, CDR2 YYDKDF (reference sequence). This CDR3 has 15 amino acids. CDR3 nucleotides: TGTGCCACCAGCAGAGATAGAAGTGTCGGGGGTGAGCAGTTCTTC. Protein: CATSRDRSVGGEQFF. The variable domain in full, completed from reference TRBV15 and TRBJ2-1, reads DAMVIQNPRYQVTQFGKPVTLSCSQTLNHNVMYWYQQKSSQAPKLLFHYYDKDFNNEADTPDNFQSRRPNTSFCFLDIRSPGLGDTAMYLCATSRDRSVGGEQFFGPGTRLTVL.

This chain links TRBV11-2 with TRBJ2-1; a possible D gene is TRBD2 (6 bases). Trimming shortened V by 0 bases and J by 4 bases, and 10 bases separated the two germline ends. The CDR3 contains 15 residues. The germline CDR1 and CDR2 sequences are SGHAT and FQNNGV. The CDR3, as DNA: TGTGCCAGCAGCTTAGAGGTCGCGGGATACAATGAGCAGTTCTTC. Protein product: CASSLEVAGYNEQFF.